This T cell receptor (beta chain) was obtained from a study of glioma-infiltrating T cells. Whole-study results and caveats: Gliomas, especially low-grade, showed above-expected tissue-blood divergence; non-neoplastic patients showed below. Tissue and blood shared very few CDR3 sequences.

Unmatched junction bases numbered 12, after V lost 2 bases and J lost 8 bases. CDR3 length equals 16 residues. Germline CDR1 reads LGHNA; CDR2 reads YNFKEQ. This clonotype was counted only a few times. Its antigen is as yet unknown. The iRepertoire nested amplicon-rescue multiplex PCR amplified TCR alpha and beta CDR3s from RNA. For one-step reverse transcription and amplification, about 90-400 ng of tissue mRNA or PBMC total RNA was used. TCRdb fed the multiplex PCR reads into MiXCR, producing one record per CDR3 protein. The sample contains fewer than 250,000 distinct CDR3 sequences, roughly a third of which appear only once.

This rearrangement joins TRBV4-2 to TRBJ1-3, with 7 bases lining up with TRBD1. The source is a human donor with low-grade glioma or glioblastoma, undergoing nonglioma brain surgery, or in good health (not recorded which). Sequencing used glioma tissue, nonneoplastic brain tissue, or PBMCs (not recorded which). CDR3 protein: CASSQNPGTAGDTIYF. The CDR3 region has the DNA TGTGCCAGCAGCCAAAACCCTGGGACAGCCGGGGACACCATATATTTT.